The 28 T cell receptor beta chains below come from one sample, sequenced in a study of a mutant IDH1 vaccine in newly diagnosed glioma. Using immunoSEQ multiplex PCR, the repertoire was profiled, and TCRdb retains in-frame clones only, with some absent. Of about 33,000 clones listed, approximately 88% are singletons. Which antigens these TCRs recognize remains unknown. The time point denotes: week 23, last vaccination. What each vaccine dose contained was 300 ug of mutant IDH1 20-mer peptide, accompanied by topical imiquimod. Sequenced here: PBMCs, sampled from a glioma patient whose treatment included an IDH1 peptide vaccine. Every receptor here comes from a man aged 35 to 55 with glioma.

CDR3 DNA sequence: TGTGCCAGCAGCTTATCCGCCACGACTGGAAACACCATATATTTT. It specifies CASSLSATTGNTIYF. This chain uses TRBV7-9 with TRBJ1-3; D not resolved. The CDR3 extends over 15 amino acids. Germline loops: CDR1 SEHNR, CDR2 FQNEAQ (reference sequence). The V end lost 2 bases, the J end lost 2 bases, and 10 bases lay between the germline ends.

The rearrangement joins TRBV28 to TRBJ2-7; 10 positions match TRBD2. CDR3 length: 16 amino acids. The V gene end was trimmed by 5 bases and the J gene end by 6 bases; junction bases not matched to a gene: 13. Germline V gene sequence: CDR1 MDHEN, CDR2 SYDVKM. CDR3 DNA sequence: TGTGCCAGCAGTCAAAGACCCGGGACTAGCGATTCCGAGCAGTACTTC. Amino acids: CASSQRPGTSDSEQYF.

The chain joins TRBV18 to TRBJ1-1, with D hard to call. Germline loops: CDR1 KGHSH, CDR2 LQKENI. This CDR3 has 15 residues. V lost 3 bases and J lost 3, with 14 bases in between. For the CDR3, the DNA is TGTGCCAGCTCACCCGCGCCCCAGGCTGACACTGAAGCTTTCTTT. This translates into CASSPAPQADTEAFF.

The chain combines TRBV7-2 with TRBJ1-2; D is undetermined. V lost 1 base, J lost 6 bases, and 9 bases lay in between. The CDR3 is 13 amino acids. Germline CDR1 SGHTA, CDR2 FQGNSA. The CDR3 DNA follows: TGTGCCAGCAGCTTAGACTTCCGAGATGGCTACACCTTC. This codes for CASSLDFRDGYTF.

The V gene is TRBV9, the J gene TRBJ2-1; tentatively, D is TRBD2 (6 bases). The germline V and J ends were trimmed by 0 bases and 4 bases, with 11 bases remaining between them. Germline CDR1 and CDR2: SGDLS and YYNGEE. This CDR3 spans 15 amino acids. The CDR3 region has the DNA TGTGCCAGCAGCGTAGGAGCGGGTCCGTACAATGAGCAGTTCTTC. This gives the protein CASSVGAGPYNEQFF.

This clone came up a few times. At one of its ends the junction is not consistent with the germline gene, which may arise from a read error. The CDR3 here is CASSEYGTGLYF. CDR3 DNA: TGTGCCAGCAGTGAATATGGGACAGGGCTCTACTTC. V gene TRBV6-1 combines with J gene TRBJ1-2, with 9 bases identical to TRBD1. The CDR3 is 12 amino acids. Germline-derived CDR1 and CDR2 are MNHNS and SASEGT.

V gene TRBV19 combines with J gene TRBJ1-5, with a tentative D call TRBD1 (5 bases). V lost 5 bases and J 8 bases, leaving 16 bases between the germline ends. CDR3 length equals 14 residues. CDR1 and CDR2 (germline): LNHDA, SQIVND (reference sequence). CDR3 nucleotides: TGTGCCAGTAGTGTTCGACAGCATCTGGAGCCCCAGCATTTT. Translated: CASSVRQHLEPQHF.

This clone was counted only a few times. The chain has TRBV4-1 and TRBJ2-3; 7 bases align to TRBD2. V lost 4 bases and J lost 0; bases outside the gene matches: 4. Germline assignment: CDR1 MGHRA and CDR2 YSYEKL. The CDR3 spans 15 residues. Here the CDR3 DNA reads TGCGCCAGCAGCCTGGACGGGGGGAGCACAGATACGCAGTATTTT. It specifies CASSLDGGSTDTQYF.

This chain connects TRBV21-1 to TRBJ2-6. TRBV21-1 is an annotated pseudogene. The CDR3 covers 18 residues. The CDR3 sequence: CASSKEDRQFSGANVLTF. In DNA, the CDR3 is TGTGCCAGCAGCAAAGAAGACCGGCAATTCTCTGGGGCCAACGTCCTGACTTTC.

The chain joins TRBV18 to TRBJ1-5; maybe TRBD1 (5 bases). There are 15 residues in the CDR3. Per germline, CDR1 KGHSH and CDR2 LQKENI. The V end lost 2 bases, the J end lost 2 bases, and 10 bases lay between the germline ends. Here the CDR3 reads CASSPGQGGNQPQHF. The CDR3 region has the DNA TGTGCCAGCTCACCAGGGCAGGGTGGCAATCAGCCCCAGCATTTT.

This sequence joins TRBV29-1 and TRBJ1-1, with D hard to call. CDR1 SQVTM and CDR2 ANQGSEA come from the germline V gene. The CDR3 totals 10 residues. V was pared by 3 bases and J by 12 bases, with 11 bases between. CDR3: CSVDQASTFF. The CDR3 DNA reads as TGCAGCGTTGACCAGGCTTCAACTTTCTTT.

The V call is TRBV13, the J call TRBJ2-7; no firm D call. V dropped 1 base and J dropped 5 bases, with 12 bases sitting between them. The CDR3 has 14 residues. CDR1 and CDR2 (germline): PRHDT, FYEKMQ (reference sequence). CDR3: CASSLVAYGDEQYF. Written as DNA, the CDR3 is TGTGCCAGCAGCTTAGTGGCATACGGCGACGAGCAGTACTTC.

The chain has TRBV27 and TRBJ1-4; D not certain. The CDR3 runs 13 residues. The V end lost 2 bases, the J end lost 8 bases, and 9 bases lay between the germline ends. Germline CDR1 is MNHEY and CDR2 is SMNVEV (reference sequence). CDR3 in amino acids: CASSLRLDEKLFF. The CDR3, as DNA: TGTGCCAGCAGTTTAAGGCTCGACGAAAAACTGTTTTTT.

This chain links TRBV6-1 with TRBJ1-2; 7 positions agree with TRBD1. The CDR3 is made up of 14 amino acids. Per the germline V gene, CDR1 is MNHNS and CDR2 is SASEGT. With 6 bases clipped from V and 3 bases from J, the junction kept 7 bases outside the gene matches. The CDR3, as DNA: TGTGCCAGCAGCCGCGGACAGGAGTACTATGGCTACACCTTC. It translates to CASSRGQEYYGYTF.

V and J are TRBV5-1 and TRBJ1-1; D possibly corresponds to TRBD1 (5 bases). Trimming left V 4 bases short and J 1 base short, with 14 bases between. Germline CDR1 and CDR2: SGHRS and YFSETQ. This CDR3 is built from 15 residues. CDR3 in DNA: TGCGCCAGCAGCCCCCGGGGGGAGGGGAACACTGAAGCTTTCTTT. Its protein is CASSPRGEGNTEAFF.

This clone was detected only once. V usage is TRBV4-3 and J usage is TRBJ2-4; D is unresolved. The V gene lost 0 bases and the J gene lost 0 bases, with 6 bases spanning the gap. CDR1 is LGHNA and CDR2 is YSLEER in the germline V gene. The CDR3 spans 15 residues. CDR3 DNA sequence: TGCGCCAGCAGCCAAGACAGGATAGCCAAAAACATTCAGTACTTC. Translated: CASSQDRIAKNIQYF.

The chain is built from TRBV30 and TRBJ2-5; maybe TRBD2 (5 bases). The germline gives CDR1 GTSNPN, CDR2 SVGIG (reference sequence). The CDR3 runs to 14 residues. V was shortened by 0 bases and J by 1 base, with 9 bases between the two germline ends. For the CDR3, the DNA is TGTGCCTGGAGTGTACTCGGGATCCAAGAGACCCAGTACTTC. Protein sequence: CAWSVLGIQETQYF.

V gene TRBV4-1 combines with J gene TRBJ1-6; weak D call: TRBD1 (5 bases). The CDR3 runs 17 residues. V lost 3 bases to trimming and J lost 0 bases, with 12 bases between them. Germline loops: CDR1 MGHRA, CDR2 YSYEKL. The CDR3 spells CASSQGGMSSYNSPLHF. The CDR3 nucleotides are TGCGCCAGCAGCCAGGGGGGGATGAGCTCCTATAATTCACCCCTCCACTTT.

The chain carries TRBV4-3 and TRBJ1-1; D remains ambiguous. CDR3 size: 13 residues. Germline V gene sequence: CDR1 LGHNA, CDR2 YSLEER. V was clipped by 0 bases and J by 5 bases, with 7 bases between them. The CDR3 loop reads CASSQDVGTEAFF. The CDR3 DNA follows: TGCGCCAGCAGCCAAGATGTGGGGACTGAAGCTTTCTTT.

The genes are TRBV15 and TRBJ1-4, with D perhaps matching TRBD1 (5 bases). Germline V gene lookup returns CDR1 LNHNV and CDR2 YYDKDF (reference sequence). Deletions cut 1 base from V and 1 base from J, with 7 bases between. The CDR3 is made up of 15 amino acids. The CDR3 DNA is TGTGCCACCAGCAGAGGAGGGGAAACTAATGAAAAACTGTTTTTT. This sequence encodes CATSRGGETNEKLFF. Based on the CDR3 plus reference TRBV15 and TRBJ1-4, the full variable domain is DAMVIQNPRYQVTQFGKPVTLSCSQTLNHNVMYWYQQKSSQAPKLLFHYYDKDFNNEADTPDNFQSRRPNTSFCFLDIRSPGLGDTAMYLCATSRGGETNEKLFFGSGTQLSVL.

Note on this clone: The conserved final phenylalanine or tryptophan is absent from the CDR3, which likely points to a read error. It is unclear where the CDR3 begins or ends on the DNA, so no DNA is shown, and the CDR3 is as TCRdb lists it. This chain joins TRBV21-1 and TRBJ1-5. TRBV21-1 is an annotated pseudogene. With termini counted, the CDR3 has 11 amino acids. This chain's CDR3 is CASSRYPGRPI.

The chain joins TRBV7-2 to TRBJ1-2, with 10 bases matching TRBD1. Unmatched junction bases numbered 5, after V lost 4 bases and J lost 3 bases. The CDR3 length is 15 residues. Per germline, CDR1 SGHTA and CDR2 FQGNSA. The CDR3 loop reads CASSSPGTGDYGYTF. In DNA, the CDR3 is TGTGCCAGCAGCTCGCCCGGGACAGGGGACTATGGCTACACCTTC. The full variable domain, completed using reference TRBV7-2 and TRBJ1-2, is GAGVSQSPSNKVTEKGKDVELRCDPISGHTALYWYRQSLGQGLEFLIYFQGNSAPDKSGLPSDRFSAERTGGSVSTLTIQRTQQEDSAVYLCASSSPGTGDYGYTFGSGTRLTVV.

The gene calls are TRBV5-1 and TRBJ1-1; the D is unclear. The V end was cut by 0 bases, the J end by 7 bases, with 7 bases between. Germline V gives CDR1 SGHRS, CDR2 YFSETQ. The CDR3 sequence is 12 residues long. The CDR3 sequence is CASSLEWGEAFF. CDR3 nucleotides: TGCGCCAGCAGCTTGGAGTGGGGTGAAGCTTTCTTT.

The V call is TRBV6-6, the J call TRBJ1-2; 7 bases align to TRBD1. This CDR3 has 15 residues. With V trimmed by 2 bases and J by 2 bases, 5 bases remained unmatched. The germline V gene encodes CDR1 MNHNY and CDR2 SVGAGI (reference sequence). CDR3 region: CASSYVADRNYGYTF. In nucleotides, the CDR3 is TGTGCCAGCAGTTACGTTGCGGACAGGAACTATGGCTACACCTTC.

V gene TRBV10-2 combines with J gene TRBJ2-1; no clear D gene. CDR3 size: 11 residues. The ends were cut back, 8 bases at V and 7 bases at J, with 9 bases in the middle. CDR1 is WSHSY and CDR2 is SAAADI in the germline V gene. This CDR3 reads CASASLNEQFF. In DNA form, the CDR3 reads TGCGCCAGCGCGAGCCTTAATGAGCAGTTCTTC.

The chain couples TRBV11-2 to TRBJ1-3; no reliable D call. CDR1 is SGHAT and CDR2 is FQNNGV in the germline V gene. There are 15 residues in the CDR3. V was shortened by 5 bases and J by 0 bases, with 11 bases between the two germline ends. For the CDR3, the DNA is TGTGCCAGCAGCGTGTACAGCGGCTCTGGAAACACCATATATTTT. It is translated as CASSVYSGSGNTIYF.

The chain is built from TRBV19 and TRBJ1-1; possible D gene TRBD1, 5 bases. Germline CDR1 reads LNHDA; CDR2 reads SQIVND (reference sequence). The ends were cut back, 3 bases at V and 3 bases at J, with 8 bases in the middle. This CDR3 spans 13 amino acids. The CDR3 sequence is CASSMGGDTEAFF. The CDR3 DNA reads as TGTGCCAGTAGTATGGGGGGAGACACTGAAGCTTTCTTT.

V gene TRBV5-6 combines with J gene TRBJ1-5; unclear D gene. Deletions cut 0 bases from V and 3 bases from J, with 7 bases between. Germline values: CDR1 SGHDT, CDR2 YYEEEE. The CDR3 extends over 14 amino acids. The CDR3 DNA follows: TGTGCCAGCAGCTTGGTAGGGAACAATCAGCCCCAGCATTTT. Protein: CASSLVGNNQPQHF.